Below, one T cell receptor (beta chain) is given with its context. An end of the junction does not agree with germline; a read error may underlie this. This specimen comes from a study of blood T cells in healthy people across ages. Each donor had 8.5 to 10 milliliters of peripheral blood drawn. A sample-barcoded 5' primer and a J-beta primer mix were used in a second PCR of roughly 7 to 11 cycles. The yield of each sample was at least 3 million CDR3-containing paired-end reads. Each CDR3 protein is one row after TCRdb ran MiXCR on the 5' RACE reads. The table has about 680,000 distinct CDR3 sequences, approximately 49% seen once; the top ten hold 25% to 35%. Sequenced input: blood. This TCR was recovered from a woman aged 55-69 years in good health.

The CDR3 nucleotides are TGTACCAGCAGTTTAGGGGACAGGAGTGAAAAACTGTTTTTT. Translated, it gives CTSSLGDRSEKLFF. The chain is built from TRBV28 and TRBJ1-4; 8 bases match TRBD1. Germline-derived CDR1 and CDR2 are MDHEN and SYDVKM. The CDR3 totals 14 residues.